The 7 T cell receptor beta chains in this list originate from one sample, sequenced in a study of CD8 T cells in ankylosing spondylitis. Using its own MiXCR run on the 5' RACE reads, TCRdb lists one record per CDR3 protein. The table has some 200,000 distinct CDR3 sequences, over 15% seen once; the top ten hold 4.3%. Sequenced input: blood, either unsorted or a sorted T cell fraction (not recorded which). These receptors all stem from a male donor aged 10-30 years with ankylosing spondylitis or in good health (not recorded which).

This clonotype was found many times. V usage is TRBV7-9 and J usage is TRBJ1-1; no definite D call. Germline-derived CDR1 and CDR2 are SEHNR and FQNEAQ (reference sequence). The CDR3 length is 13 residues. Trimming shortened V by 7 bases and J by 4 bases, and 13 bases separated the two germline ends. The CDR3 protein is CASNLGLGTEAFF. The CDR3 DNA sequence: TGTGCCAGCAACCTGGGATTGGGCACTGAAGCTTTCTTT.

This clonotype came up a few times. The gene calls are TRBV14 and TRBJ2-1; D is possibly TRBD1 (7 bases). V shed 4 bases and J shed 10 bases, with 23 bases lying between them. This CDR3 is 16 amino acids long. Germline V gene data show CDR1 as SGHDN and CDR2 as FVKESK. CDR3 in DNA: TGTGCCAGCAGCCCCCGGGGGACAGCGAGACAATGGGAGCAGTTCTTC. Its translation is CASSPRGTARQWEQFF.

This clonotype was observed at least ten times. This chain connects TRBV12-3 or TRBV12-4 to TRBJ1-6, with a weak D call TRBD1 (5 bases). Trimming left V 1 base short and J 0 bases short, with 10 bases between. This CDR3 has 17 residues. The chain's CDR3 is CASSLVSGPSYNSPLHF. The DNA of the CDR3 is TGTGCCAGCAGTTTAGTATCGGGGCCCTCCTATAATTCACCCCTCCACTTT.

There are many counts of this clonotype. The V call is TRBV29-1, the J call TRBJ2-3; the D gene is possibly TRBD2 (6 bases). In germline, CDR1 is SQVTM, CDR2 ANQGSEA. CDR3 length: 12 amino acids. Trimming removed 8 bases from V and 1 base from J, with 10 bases in between. The DNA for the CDR3 is TGCAGCACTCGGAGGGGCACAGATACGCAGTATTTT. This sequence encodes CSTRRGTDTQYF.

This clonotype was observed many times. J is TRBJ2-1 and V is TRBV20-1; TRBD2 matches at 14 bases. This CDR3 region has 18 residues. The V segment lost 7 bases and the J segment 2 bases; nucleotides outside the gene matches: 13. Per the germline V gene, CDR1 is DFQATT and CDR2 is SNEGSKA (reference sequence). The CDR3 here is CSVTGTSGSFGTYNEQFF. In DNA form, the CDR3 reads TGCAGTGTTACCGGGACTAGCGGGAGCTTCGGGACCTACAATGAGCAGTTCTTC.

Concerning this clonotype itself: The junction departs from the called germline gene at one end, perhaps through a read error. V and J are TRBV20-1 and TRBJ1-1; tentative D call: TRBD1 (5 bases). This CDR3 has 12 residues. Germline-derived CDR1 and CDR2 are DFQATT and SNEGSKA (reference sequence). The CDR3 DNA follows: TGCAGTGCTAGACACGGGGCCACTGAAGCTTTCTTC. Protein sequence: CSARHGATEAFF.

In its sample, this clonotype was seen many times. This sequence joins TRBV12-3 or TRBV12-4 and TRBJ2-2; 8 bases are shared with TRBD1. The CDR3 is 17 amino acids. Trimming cost V 5 bases and J 2 bases; bases outside gene matches: 10. CDR3 region: CASSPATGGLNTGELFF. The CDR3 DNA follows: TGTGCCAGCAGTCCCGCAACAGGGGGTCTCAACACCGGGGAGCTGTTTTTT.